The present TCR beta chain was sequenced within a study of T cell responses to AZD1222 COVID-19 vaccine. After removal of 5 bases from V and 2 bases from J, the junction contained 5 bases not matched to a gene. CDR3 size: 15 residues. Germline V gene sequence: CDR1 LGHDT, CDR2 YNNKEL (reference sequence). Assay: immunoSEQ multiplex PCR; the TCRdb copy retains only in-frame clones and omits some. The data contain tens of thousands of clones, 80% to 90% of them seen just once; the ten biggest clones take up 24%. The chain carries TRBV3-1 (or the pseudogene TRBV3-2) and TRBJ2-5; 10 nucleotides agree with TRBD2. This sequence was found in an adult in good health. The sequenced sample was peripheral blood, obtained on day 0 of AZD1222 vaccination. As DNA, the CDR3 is TGTGCCAGCAGCGAAGGACTAGCGGCGCAAGAGACCCAGTACTTC. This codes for CASSEGLAAQETQYF.